This T cell receptor beta chain was sequenced in a study of T cell repertoires in cytomegalovirus infection. Study-level information: Matching HLA type and CMV infection were both indicated by public TCR beta signatures.

This clonotype was recorded a few times. Antigen specificity is unknown. General study points: The cumulative frequency of public TCR beta families distinguished individuals who carried CMV together with the relevant HLA.

The germline CDR1 and CDR2 sequences are SEHNR and FQNEAQ (reference sequence). Deletions cut 0 bases from V and 5 bases from J, with 13 bases between. CDR3 size: 15 residues. TCRdb re-analysed the reads in MiXCR, keeping a single row per CDR3 protein. In the table there are approximately 300,000 distinct CDR3 sequences, about 25% of which are singletons. This chain joins TRBV7-9 and TRBJ2-5, with D possibly being TRBD1 (6 bases). The material was cultured PBMCs, obtained from culture after CMV antigen stimulation. The sequence was collected from a human donor in good health (CMV status not recorded). Some clones in this sample may be carry-over from other donors' samples. CDR3 sequence reads: CASSLAMGARETQYF. The CDR3 DNA reads as TGTGCCAGCAGCTTAGCGATGGGGGCCCGGGAGACCCAGTACTTC.